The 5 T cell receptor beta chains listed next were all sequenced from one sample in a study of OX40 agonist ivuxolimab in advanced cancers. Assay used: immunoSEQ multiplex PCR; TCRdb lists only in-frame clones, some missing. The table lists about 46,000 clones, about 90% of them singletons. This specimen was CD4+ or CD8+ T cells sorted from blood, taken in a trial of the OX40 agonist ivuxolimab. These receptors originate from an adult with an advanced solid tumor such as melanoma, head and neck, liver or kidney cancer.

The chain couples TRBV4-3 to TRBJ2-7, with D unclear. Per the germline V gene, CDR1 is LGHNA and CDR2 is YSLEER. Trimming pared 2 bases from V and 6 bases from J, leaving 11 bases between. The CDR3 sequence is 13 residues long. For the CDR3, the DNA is TGCGCCAGCAGCCAAAGACGGGTCTCCGAGCAGTACTTC. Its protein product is CASSQRRVSEQYF.

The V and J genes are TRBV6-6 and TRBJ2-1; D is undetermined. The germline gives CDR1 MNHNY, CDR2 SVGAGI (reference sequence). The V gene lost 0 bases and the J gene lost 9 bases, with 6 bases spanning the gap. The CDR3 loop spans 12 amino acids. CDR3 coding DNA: TGTGCCAGCAGTTACTCGATAACTGAGCAGTTCTTC. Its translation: CASSYSITEQFF.

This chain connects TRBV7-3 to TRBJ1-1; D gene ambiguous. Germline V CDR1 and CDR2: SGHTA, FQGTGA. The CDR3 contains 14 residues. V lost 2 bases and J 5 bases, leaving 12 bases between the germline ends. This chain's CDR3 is CASSLSPSGTEAFF. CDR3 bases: TGTGCCAGCAGCTTATCTCCGAGCGGGACTGAAGCTTTCTTT.

The CDR3 region has the DNA TGTGCCAGCAGTCCCTCGGTCACCGGGGAGCTGTTTTTT. Its translation: CASSPSVTGELFF. V usage is TRBV27 and J usage is TRBJ2-2; D not certain. CDR1 and CDR2 from the germline V gene are MNHEY and SMNVEV (reference sequence). The CDR3 sequence is 13 residues long. Trimming took 5 bases from V and 4 from J, leaving 8 bases between them.

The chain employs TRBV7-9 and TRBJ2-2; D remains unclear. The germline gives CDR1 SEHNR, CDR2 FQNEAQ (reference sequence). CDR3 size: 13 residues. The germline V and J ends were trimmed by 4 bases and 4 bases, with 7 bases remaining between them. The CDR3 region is CASSSRGTGELFF. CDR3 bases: TGTGCCAGCAGCTCCAGAGGCACCGGGGAGCTGTTTTTT.